Listed below are T cell receptor beta chains from one sample, sequenced in a study of T-cell memory formation after mild COVID-19. TCRdb re-analysed the 5' RACE reads in MiXCR, keeping a single row per CDR3 protein. The sample lists 140,000 to 150,000 distinct CDR3 sequences, approximately 21% occurring once. What was sequenced was PBMCs or a T cell subset sorted from them (not recorded which). The source of these receptors is an adult woman who had mild COVID-19 (a few samples of this study predate the infection). Cell type and time point are not known. CDR3s include the opening cysteine and the closing phenylalanine or tryptophan. The D gene is left open where the match is weak. Some rows mark clone size as missing; the rest say once, few, many or name a class of expanded clone.

length,size,J,D,V,CDR3,DNA
12,few,TRBJ2-5,TRBD1,TRBV18,CASHFRGETQYF,TGTGCCAGCCACTTCAGGGGGGAGACCCAGTACTTC
13,many,TRBJ2-3,.,TRBV19,CASSIAGADTQYF,TGTGCCAGTAGTATTGCCGGTGCAGATACGCAGTATTTT
13,.,TRBJ2-1,.,TRBV5-4,CASSLADVDEQFF,TGTGCCAGCAGCTTGGCGGATGTGGATGAGCAGTTCTTC
13,many,TRBJ2-3,.,TRBV29-1,CSVEPFVGDTQYF,TGCAGCGTTGAGCCCTTTGTGGGGGATACGCAGTATTTT
10,few,TRBJ2-5,.,TRBV30,CAWAQETQYF,TGTGCCTGGGCCCAAGAGACCCAGTACTTC
15,.,TRBJ2-7,TRBD1,TRBV15,CATSRGGTGGIEQYF,TGTGCCACCAGCAGGGGCGGGACAGGGGGTATCGAGCAGTACTTC
15,few,TRBJ1-1,.,TRBV27,CASRPSLGANTEAFF,TGTGCCAGCAGGCCATCCCTGGGAGCGAACACTGAAGCTTTCTTT
13,few,TRBJ2-7,TRBD1,TRBV29-1,CSVPGQGAYEQYF,TGCAGCGTTCCGGGACAGGGAGCCTACGAGCAGTACTTC
17,.,TRBJ1-1,.,TRBV9,CASSPRQPPGGSTEAFF,TGTGCCAGCAGCCCCCGACAGCCACCTGGGGGGAGCACTGAAGCTTTCTTT
14,few,TRBJ1-3,TRBD1,TRBV10-3,CAISGTGVGNTIYF,TGTGCCATCAGTGGGACAGGCGTTGGAAACACCATATATTTT
16,.,TRBJ2-7,TRBD2,TRBV20-1,CSAGMGMERGGREQYF,TGCAGTGCTGGCATGGGAATGGAGCGGGGGGGCCGCGAGCAGTACTTC
15,many,TRBJ2-2,TRBD2,TRBV13,CASIRTSGNTGELFF,TGTGCCAGCATCAGGACTAGCGGGAACACCGGGGAGCTGTTTTTT
15,.,TRBJ2-1,.,TRBV11-2,CASSDSGDRYNEQFF,TGTGCCAGCAGCGACTCGGGGGACAGATACAATGAGCAGTTCTTC
14,few,TRBJ1-1,.,TRBV7-9,CASSFSSVATEAFF,TGTGCCAGCAGCTTTAGTAGTGTGGCCACTGAAGCTTTCTTT
15,few,TRBJ2-1,TRBD2,TRBV3-1,CASSWASGTSAEQFF,TGTGCCAGCAGTTGGGCTAGCGGGACGTCGGCTGAGCAGTTCTTC
17,few,TRBJ2-2,TRBD1,TRBV5-1,CASSFRSAGGNTGELFF,TGCGCCAGCAGCTTTAGGTCCGCAGGGGGAAACACCGGGGAGCTGTTTTTT
14,many,TRBJ1-1,.,TRBV12-3/TRBV12-4,CASSLARGGSEAFF,TGTGCCAGCAGTTTGGCGCGGGGCGGCTCTGAAGCTTTCTTT
16,.,TRBJ2-2,.,TRBV6-5,CASSYSWQINTGELFF,TGTGCCAGCAGTTACTCGTGGCAGATCAACACCGGGGAGCTGTTTTTT
12,few,TRBJ2-3,.,TRBV12-3/TRBV12-4,CASRREVDTQYF,TGTGCCAGCAGGAGGGAGGTAGATACGCAGTATTTT
14,.,TRBJ2-3,.,TRBV6-1,CAGEMGGPTDTQYF,TGTGCCGGAGAAATGGGGGGTCCCACAGATACGCAGTATTTT
17,few,TRBJ1-2,TRBD1,TRBV20-1,CSARVGGTGSFNYGYTF,TGCAGTGCTAGAGTTGGGGGGACAGGGTCCTTCAACTATGGCTACACCTTC
12,.,TRBJ2-3,.,TRBV7-6,CASSTRADTQYF,TGTGCCAGCAGCACTAGAGCAGATACGCAGTATTTT
16,.,TRBJ2-1,TRBD1,TRBV7-2,CASSLLRTGGRNEQFF,TGTGCCAGCAGCCTCTTAAGGACAGGGGGCAGGAATGAGCAGTTCTTC
11,few,TRBJ2-3,.,TRBV9,CASSYLDTQYF,TGTGCCAGCAGCTACTTAGATACGCAGTATTTT
13,.,TRBJ2-3,.,TRBV20-1,CSARTVRTDTQYF,TGCAGTGCTCGGACAGTACGCACAGATACGCAGTATTTT
18,few,TRBJ2-4,TRBD2,TRBV7-6,CASSLASGRDLGKNIQYF,TGTGCCAGCAGCTTAGCTAGCGGGAGGGATTTGGGCAAAAACATTCAGTACTTC
14,few,TRBJ2-3,TRBD2,TRBV30,CAWNRLAGSDTQYF,TGTGCCTGGAACCGACTAGCGGGGTCGGATACGCAGTATTTT
13,few,TRBJ1-6,.,TRBV7-3,CASSPGGGSPLHF,TGTGCCAGCAGTCCTGGGGGTGGGTCACCCCTCCACTTT
17,.,TRBJ2-3,.,TRBV9,CASSVETGQGGTDTQYF,TGTGCCAGCAGCGTAGAGACTGGACAGGGAGGGACAGATACGCAGTATTTT
15,few,TRBJ1-1,TRBD1,TRBV5-1,CASSFRQGAYAEAFF,TGCGCCAGCAGCTTTCGACAGGGGGCATATGCTGAAGCTTTCTTT
20,.,TRBJ2-3,.,TRBV7-9,CASSSTSAGQNFRGTDTQYF,TGTGCCAGCAGCTCTACCTCGGCGGGACAAAACTTCCGAGGCACAGATACGCAGTATTTT
15,.,TRBJ1-3,.,TRBV11-2,CASSLDRTSGNTIYF,TGTGCCAGCAGCTTAGACAGGACCTCTGGAAACACCATATATTTT
14,few,TRBJ2-3,.,TRBV5-1,CASTPWGGTDTQYF,TGCGCCAGCACCCCGTGGGGGGGCACAGATACGCAGTATTTT
17,.,TRBJ1-4,.,TRBV14,CASSHEGVIGRSEKLFF,TGTGCCAGCAGCCACGAGGGGGTGATAGGCCGTAGCGAAAAACTGTTTTTT
17,.,TRBJ2-7,TRBD2,TRBV7-2,CASSLTGGGRASYEQYF,TGTGCCAGCAGCTTAACTGGTGGCGGGAGAGCATCCTACGAGCAGTACTTC
15,few,TRBJ1-2,.,TRBV15,CATTPLRGVNYGYTF,TGTGCCACCACCCCCCTCAGGGGAGTTAACTATGGCTACACCTTC
15,.,TRBJ2-1,.,TRBV6-5,CASSYWRAAYNEQFF,TGTGCCAGCAGTTACTGGCGGGCAGCGTACAATGAGCAGTTCTTC
14,.,TRBJ2-1,TRBD2,TRBV19,CASSMTGLVAEQFF,TGTGCCAGTAGTATGACGGGACTAGTCGCTGAGCAGTTCTTC
14,few,TRBJ2-6,.,TRBV5-1,CASKDISGANVLTF,TGCGCCAGCAAAGATATCTCTGGGGCCAACGTCCTGACTTTC
12,few,TRBJ1-5,.,TRBV6-2/TRBV6-3,CASSYFPQPQHF,TGTGCCAGCAGTTACTTTCCCCAGCCCCAGCATTTT
15,few,TRBJ2-7,.,TRBV15,CATSRETHAPYEQYF,TGTGCCACCAGCAGAGAAACACATGCCCCCTACGAGCAGTACTTC
15,.,TRBJ2-3,.,TRBV7-8,CASSFDPGRTDTQYF,TGTGCCAGCAGCTTTGACCCAGGGAGGACAGATACGCAGTATTTT
17,many,TRBJ2-3,TRBD2,TRBV20-1,CSARSSGGAGSTDTQYF,TGCAGTGCTAGATCTAGCGGGGGGGCGGGGAGCACAGATACGCAGTATTTT
10,few,TRBJ1-2,.,TRBV20-1,CSADSYGYTF,TGCAGTGCAGACTCCTATGGCTACACCTTC
13,.,TRBJ2-7,TRBD2,TRBV6-2/TRBV6-3,CATRTSGAYEQYF,TGTGCCACCAGGACTAGCGGGGCCTACGAGCAGTACTTC
12,.,TRBJ1-2,TRBD1,TRBV3-1,CASSSRTGTLLF,TGTGCCAGCAGCTCCCGGACAGGGACTCTGCTCTTC
12,few,TRBJ2-2,.,TRBV12-3/TRBV12-4,CATRMGVGELFF,TGTGCCACCCGTATGGGGGTCGGGGAGCTGTTTTTT
15,few,TRBJ2-7,.,TRBV4-3,CASSQAWSGTYEQYF,TGCGCCAGCAGCCAAGCTTGGTCAGGGACCTACGAGCAGTACTTC
16,few,TRBJ2-5,TRBD2,TRBV3-1,CASSRSPAGGPETQYF,TGTGCCAGCAGCCGTAGTCCAGCGGGAGGGCCAGAGACCCAGTACTTC
11,many,TRBJ1-1,TRBD1,TRBV20-1,CSASQDRKAFF,TGCAGTGCTAGCCAGGACAGGAAAGCTTTCTTT
13,.,TRBJ2-7,.,TRBV18,CASSPPGGYEQYF,TGTGCCAGCTCACCACCAGGAGGCTACGAGCAGTACTTC
15,.,TRBJ2-1,TRBD1,TRBV12-3/TRBV12-4,CASSFDRGRDNEQFF,TGTGCCAGCAGTTTCGACAGGGGCAGGGATAATGAGCAGTTCTTC
12,few,TRBJ1-4,.,TRBV10-2,CASSDSSEKLFF,TGCGCCAGCAGTGATTCGAGTGAAAAACTGTTTTTT
16,few,TRBJ2-3,.,TRBV9,CASSARLSLNTDTQYF,TGTGCCAGCAGCGCCCGACTATCCCTCAACACAGATACGCAGTATTTT
16,.,TRBJ1-5,.,TRBV7-2,CASSFYRERNNQPQHF,TGTGCCAGCAGCTTCTACAGGGAAAGGAACAATCAGCCCCAGCATTTT
15,.,TRBJ2-2,.,TRBV12-3/TRBV12-4,CASSRGLTNTGELFF,TGTGCCAGCAGTCGGGGCCTTACGAACACCGGGGAGCTGTTTTTT
15,.,TRBJ1-1,.,TRBV6-1,CASSGGGVPDTEAFF,TGTGCCAGCAGTGGTGGCGGGGTTCCGGACACTGAAGCTTTCTTT
12,.,TRBJ1-2,.,TRBV7-2,CASSPANYGYTF,TGTGCCAGCAGCCCTGCTAACTATGGCTACACCTTC
15,.,TRBJ1-1,TRBD1,TRBV6-1,CASSDRGQGAAEAFF,TGTGCCAGCAGTGATAGGGGACAGGGGGCGGCTGAAGCTTTCTTT